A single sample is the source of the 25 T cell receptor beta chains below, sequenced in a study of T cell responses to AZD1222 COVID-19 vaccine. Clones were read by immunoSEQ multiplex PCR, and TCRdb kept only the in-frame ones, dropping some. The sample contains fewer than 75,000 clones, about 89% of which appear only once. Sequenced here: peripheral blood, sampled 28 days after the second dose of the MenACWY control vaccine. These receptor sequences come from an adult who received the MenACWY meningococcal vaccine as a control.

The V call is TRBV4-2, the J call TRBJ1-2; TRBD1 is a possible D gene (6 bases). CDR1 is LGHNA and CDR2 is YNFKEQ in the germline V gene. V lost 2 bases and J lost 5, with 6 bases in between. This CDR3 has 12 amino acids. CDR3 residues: CASSQTGYGYTF. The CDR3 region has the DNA TGTGCCAGCAGCCAAACAGGGTATGGCTACACCTTC.

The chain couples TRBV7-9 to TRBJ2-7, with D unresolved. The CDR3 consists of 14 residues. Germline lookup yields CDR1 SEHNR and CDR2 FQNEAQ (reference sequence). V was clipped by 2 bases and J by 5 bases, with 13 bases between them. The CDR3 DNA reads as TGTGCCAGCAGCTTAACTTCCAGCGAGGACGAGCAGTACTTC. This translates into CASSLTSSEDEQYF.

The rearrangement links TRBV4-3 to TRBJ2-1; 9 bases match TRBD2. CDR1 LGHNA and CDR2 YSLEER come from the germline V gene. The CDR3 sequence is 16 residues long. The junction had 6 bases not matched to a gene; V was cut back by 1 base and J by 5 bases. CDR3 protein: CASSQVSSGANNEQFF. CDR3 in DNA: TGCGCCAGCAGCCAAGTATCTAGCGGGGCTAACAATGAGCAGTTCTTC.

The CDR3 spells CASRASGRGNEQFF. CDR3 nucleotides: TGTGCCAGCAGGGCTAGCGGGAGGGGAAATGAGCAGTTCTTC. J is TRBJ2-1 and V is TRBV6-4, with 12 bases aligning to TRBD2. Trimming took 6 bases from V and 7 from J; bases not matched to a gene: 4. Germline V gene sequence: CDR1 MRHNA, CDR2 SNTAGT. The CDR3 is 14 residues long.

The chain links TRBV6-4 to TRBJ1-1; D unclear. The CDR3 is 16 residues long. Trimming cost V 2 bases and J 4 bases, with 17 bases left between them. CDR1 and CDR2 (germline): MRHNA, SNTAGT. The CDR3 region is CASSDPRSTIVTEAFF. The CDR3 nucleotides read TGTGCCAGCAGTGACCCTAGGTCTACTATAGTCACTGAAGCTTTCTTT.

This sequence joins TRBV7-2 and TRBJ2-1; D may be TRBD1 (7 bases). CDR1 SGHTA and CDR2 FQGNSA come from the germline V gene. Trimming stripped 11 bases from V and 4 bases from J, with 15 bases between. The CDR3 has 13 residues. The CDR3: CAVGGAGYNEQFF. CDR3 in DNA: TGTGCCGTAGGGGGCGCGGGGTACAATGAGCAGTTCTTC.

CDR3 DNA sequence: TGTGCCAGCAGCTCGTACAGGGGGGACTATGGCTACACCTTC. Its protein is CASSSYRGDYGYTF. J is TRBJ1-2 and V is TRBV7-9; TRBD1 matches at 8 bases. The CDR3 is made up of 14 amino acids. J lost 3 bases, V lost 4 bases, and 4 bases had no gene match. Germline V gene data show CDR1 as SEHNR and CDR2 as FQNEAQ (reference sequence).

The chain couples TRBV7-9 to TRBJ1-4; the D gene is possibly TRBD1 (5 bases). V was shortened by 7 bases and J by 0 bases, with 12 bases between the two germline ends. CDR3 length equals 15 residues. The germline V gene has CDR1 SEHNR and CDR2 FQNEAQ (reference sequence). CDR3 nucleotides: TGTGCCAGCAAAGGGGACGGAGCAACTAATGAAAAACTGTTTTTT. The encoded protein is CASKGDGATNEKLFF.

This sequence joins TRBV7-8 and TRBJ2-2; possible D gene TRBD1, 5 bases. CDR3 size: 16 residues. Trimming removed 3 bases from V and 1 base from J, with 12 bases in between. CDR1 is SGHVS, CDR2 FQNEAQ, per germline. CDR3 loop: CASSLAREKNTGELFF. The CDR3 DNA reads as TGTGCCAGCAGCTTGGCCAGGGAAAAGAACACCGGGGAGCTGTTTTTT. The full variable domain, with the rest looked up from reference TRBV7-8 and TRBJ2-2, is GAGVSQSPRYKVAKRGQDVALRCDPISGHVSLFWYQQALGQGPEFLTYFQNEAQLDKSGLPSDRFFAERPEGSVSTLKIQRTQQEDSAVYLCASSLAREKNTGELFFGEGSRLTVL.

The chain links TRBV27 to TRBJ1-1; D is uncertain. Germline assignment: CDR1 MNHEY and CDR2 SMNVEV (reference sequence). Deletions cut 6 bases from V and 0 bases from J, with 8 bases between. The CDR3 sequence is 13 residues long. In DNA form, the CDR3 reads TGTGCCAGCAGCACGACAATGAACACTGAAGCTTTCTTT. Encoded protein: CASSTTMNTEAFF.

CDR3 DNA sequence: TGTGCCAGCAGCTCGGACTCCTACGAGCAGTACTTC. Amino acids: CASSSDSYEQYF. The V and J genes are TRBV6-5 and TRBJ2-7; D unclear. The ends were cut back, 6 bases at V and 0 bases at J, with 6 bases in the middle. Germline assignment: CDR1 MNHEY and CDR2 SVGAGI. The CDR3 totals 12 residues.

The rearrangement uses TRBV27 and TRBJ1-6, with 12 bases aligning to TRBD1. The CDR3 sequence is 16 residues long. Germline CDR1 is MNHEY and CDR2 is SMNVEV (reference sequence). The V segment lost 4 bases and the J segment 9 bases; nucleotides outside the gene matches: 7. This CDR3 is CASSWGQGAPGSPLHF. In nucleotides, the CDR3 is TGTGCCAGCAGTTGGGGACAGGGGGCACCGGGTTCACCCCTCCACTTT.

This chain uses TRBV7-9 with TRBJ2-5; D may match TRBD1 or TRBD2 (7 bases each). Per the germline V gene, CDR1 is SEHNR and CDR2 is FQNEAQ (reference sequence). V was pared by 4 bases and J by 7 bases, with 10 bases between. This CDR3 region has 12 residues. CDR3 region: CASSSGGGTQYF. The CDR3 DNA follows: TGTGCCAGCAGCTCAGGGGGGGGGACCCAGTACTTC. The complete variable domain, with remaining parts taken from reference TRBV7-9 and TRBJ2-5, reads DTGVSQNPRHKITKRGQNVTFRCDPISEHNRLYWYRQTLGQGPEFLTYFQNEAQLEKSRLLSDRFSAERPKGSFSTLEIQRTEQGDSAMYLCASSSGGGTQYFGPGTRLLVL.

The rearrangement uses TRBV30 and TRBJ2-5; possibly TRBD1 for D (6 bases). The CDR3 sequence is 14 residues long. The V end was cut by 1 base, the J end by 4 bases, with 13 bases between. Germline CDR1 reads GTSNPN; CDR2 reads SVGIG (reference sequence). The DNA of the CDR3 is TGTGCCTGGAGTGGTGGGACACTAGGAGAGACCCAGTACTTC. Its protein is CAWSGGTLGETQYF.

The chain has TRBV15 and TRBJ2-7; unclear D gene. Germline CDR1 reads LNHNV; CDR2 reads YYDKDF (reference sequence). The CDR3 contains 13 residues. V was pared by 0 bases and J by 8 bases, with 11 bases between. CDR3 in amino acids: CATSRDGADQQYF. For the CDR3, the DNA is TGTGCCACCAGCAGAGATGGTGCAGACCAGCAGTACTTC.

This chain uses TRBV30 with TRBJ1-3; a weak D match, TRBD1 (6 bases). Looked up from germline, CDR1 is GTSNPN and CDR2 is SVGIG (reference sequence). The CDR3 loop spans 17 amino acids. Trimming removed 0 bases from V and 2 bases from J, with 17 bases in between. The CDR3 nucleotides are TGTGCCTGGAGTGTAAAAGGGGGAGTGTTGGCTGGAAACACCATATATTTT. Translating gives CAWSVKGGVLAGNTIYF.

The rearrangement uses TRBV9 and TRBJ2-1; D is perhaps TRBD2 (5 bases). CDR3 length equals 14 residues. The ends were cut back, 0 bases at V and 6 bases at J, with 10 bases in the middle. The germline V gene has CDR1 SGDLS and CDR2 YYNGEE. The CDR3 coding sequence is TGTGCCAGCAGCGTAGTTGGACTTATCAATGAGCAGTTCTTC. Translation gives CASSVVGLINEQFF.

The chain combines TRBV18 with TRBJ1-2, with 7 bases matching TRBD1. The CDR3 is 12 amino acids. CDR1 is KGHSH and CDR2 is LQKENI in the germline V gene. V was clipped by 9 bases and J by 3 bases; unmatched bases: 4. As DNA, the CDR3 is TGTGCCAGTAACAGGGGCGACTATGGCTACACCTTC. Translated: CASNRGDYGYTF.

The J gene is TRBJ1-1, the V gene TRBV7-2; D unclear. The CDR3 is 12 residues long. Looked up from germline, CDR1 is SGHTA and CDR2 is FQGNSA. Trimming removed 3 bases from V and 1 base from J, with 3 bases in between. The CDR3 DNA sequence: TGTGCCAGCAGCTTCTCGAACACTGAAGCTTTCTTT. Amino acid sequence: CASSFSNTEAFF. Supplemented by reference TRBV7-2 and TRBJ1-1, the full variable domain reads GAGVSQSPSNKVTEKGKDVELRCDPISGHTALYWYRQSLGQGLEFLIYFQGNSAPDKSGLPSDRFSAERTGGSVSTLTIQRTQQEDSAVYLCASSFSNTEAFFGQGTRLTVV.

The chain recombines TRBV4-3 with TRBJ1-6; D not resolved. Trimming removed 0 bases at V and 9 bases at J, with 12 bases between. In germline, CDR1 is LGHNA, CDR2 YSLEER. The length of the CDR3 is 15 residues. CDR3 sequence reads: CASSQDRAGSSPLHF. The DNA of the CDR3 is TGCGCCAGCAGCCAAGATCGCGCAGGTTCTTCACCCCTCCACTTT.

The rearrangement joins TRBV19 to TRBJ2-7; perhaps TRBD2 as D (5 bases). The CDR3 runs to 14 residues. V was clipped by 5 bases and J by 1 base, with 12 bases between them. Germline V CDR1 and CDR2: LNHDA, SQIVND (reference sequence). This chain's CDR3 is CASSSTTGSYEQYF. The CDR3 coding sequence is TGTGCCAGTAGTTCGACGACGGGATCCTACGAGCAGTACTTC.

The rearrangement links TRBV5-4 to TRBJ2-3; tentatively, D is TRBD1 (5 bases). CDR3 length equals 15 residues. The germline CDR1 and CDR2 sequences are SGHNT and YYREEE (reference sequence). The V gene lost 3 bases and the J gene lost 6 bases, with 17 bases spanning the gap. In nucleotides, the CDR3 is TGTGCCAGCAGCTCGGACCCCTCAGGGTGGGATACGCAGTATTTT. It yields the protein CASSSDPSGWDTQYF.

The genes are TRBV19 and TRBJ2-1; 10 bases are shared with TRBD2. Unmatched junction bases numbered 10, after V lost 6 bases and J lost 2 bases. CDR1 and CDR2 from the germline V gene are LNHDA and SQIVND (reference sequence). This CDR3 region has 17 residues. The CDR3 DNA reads TGTGCCAGTAGCCCCTTCAGCGGGAGGGACGCCTACAATGAGCAGTTCTTC. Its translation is CASSPFSGRDAYNEQFF.

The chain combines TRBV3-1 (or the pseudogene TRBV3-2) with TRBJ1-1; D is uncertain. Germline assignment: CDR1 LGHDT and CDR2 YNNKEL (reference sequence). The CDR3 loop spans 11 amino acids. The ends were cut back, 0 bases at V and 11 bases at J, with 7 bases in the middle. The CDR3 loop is CASSQDESAFF. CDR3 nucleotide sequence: TGTGCCAGCAGCCAAGATGAGTCGGCTTTCTTT.

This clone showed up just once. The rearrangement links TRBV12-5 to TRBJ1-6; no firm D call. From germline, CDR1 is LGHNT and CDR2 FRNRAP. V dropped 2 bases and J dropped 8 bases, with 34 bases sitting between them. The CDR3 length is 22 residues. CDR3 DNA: TGTGCTAGTGGTTTGTTGGTTACGGTGGACGGGCAGACCTCCGAGTTTGATTCACCCCTCCACTTT. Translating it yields CASGLLVTVDGQTSEFDSPLHF.